The 29 T cell receptor beta chains in this list originate from one sample, sequenced in a study of blood T cell repertoires in COVID-19. The method was immunoSEQ multiplex PCR; TCRdb's version includes in-frame clones alone and lacks a portion of them. Among approximately 190,000 clones, under 90% were seen once, and the ten largest hold around 6.5%. What was sequenced was peripheral blood. The receptors shown here come from an elderly man with acute or convalescent COVID-19.

The CDR3: CASSLRDRGYDEQYF. As DNA, the CDR3 is TGTGCCAGCAGTTTACGGGACAGGGGTTACGACGAGCAGTACTTC. This chain connects TRBV27 to TRBJ2-7; TRBD1 matches 10 bases. Per the germline V gene, CDR1 is MNHEY and CDR2 is SMNVEV (reference sequence). The V gene end was trimmed by 2 bases and the J gene end by 5 bases; junction bases not matched to a gene: 6. The CDR3 runs 15 residues.

The chain recombines TRBV27 with TRBJ2-3, with a weak D call TRBD2 (6 bases). Deletions cut 4 bases from V and 1 base from J, with 15 bases between. The CDR3 extends over 16 amino acids. Germline lookup yields CDR1 MNHEY and CDR2 SMNVEV (reference sequence). The CDR3 nucleotides read TGTGCCAGCAGTTGGGGCTGGGGGGTTGGCACAGATACGCAGTATTTT. Its translation: CASSWGWGVGTDTQYF.

The V gene is TRBV12-3 or TRBV12-4, the J gene TRBJ2-1, with TRBD2 matching 14 bases. Trimming took 5 bases from V and 13 from J; bases not matched to a gene: 4. The CDR3 covers 13 residues. In nucleotides, the CDR3 is TGTGCCAGCAGTGGGACTAGCGGGAGATTCCAGTTCTTC. It is translated as CASSGTSGRFQFF.

The V and J genes are TRBV30 and TRBJ1-4, with 10 bases that match TRBD1. Germline CDR1 is GTSNPN and CDR2 is SVGIG (reference sequence). Trimming at V came to 0 bases and at J to 2 bases, leaving 3 bases not matched to a gene. The CDR3 consists of 16 residues. For the CDR3, the DNA is TGTGCCTGGAGTGTGGGGACAGGGGTGACTAATGAAAAACTGTTTTTT. This translates into CAWSVGTGVTNEKLFF.

The chain uses TRBV24-1 and TRBJ2-1; 16 bases are shared with TRBD2. The CDR3 contains 19 residues. Trimming cost V 2 bases and J 1 base; bases outside gene matches: 4. Germline CDR1 and CDR2: KGHDR and SFDVKD. CDR3 in amino acids: CATSDSGLAGGRSYNEQFF. The CDR3 DNA sequence: TGTGCCACCAGTGATTCGGGACTAGCGGGAGGGCGGTCCTACAATGAGCAGTTCTTC.

The V gene is TRBV19, the J gene TRBJ1-5; 8 bases fit TRBD1. The J segment lost 6 bases and the V segment lost 6 bases, leaving 10 bases of the junction unmatched. Germline loops: CDR1 LNHDA, CDR2 SQIVND (reference sequence). The CDR3 sequence is 15 residues long. CDR3 nucleotide sequence: TGTGCCAGTAGCATGACAGGACAGGGAATTCAGCCCCAGCATTTT. It specifies CASSMTGQGIQPQHF.

The chain carries TRBV28 and TRBJ1-3; D is undetermined. V dropped 3 bases and J dropped 4 bases, with 10 bases sitting between them. The CDR3 spans 14 residues. Germline V gene lookup returns CDR1 MDHEN and CDR2 SYDVKM. The CDR3 coding sequence is TGTGCCAGCAGTTTGGTGACTCTGGGAAACACCATATATTTT. Translation gives CASSLVTLGNTIYF.

This chain joins TRBV24-1 and TRBJ2-1, with a tentative D call TRBD2 (6 bases). Germline CDR1 is KGHDR and CDR2 is SFDVKD. The CDR3 extends over 14 amino acids. Trimming removed 5 bases at V and 5 bases at J, with 12 bases between. CDR3 sequence reads: CATSVAGPNNEQFF. The CDR3, as DNA: TGTGCCACCAGTGTCGCGGGACCAAACAATGAGCAGTTCTTC.

Remarks on this clone: Relative to the germline gene, one junction end is altered; a read error may explain this. V gene TRBV7-9 combines with J gene TRBJ1-1; 7 bases are a match to TRBD1. The CDR3 has 13 residues. CDR1 SEHNR and CDR2 FQNEAQ come from the germline V gene (reference sequence). The DNA for the CDR3 is TGTGCCAGCAGCTTAGGCGACAGGGCGGGGTTCGACTTT. This encodes CASSLGDRAGFDF.

The chain employs TRBV9 and TRBJ2-7; 14 bases match TRBD2. Trimming cost V 4 bases and J 4 bases; bases outside gene matches: 10. The CDR3 has 17 residues. Looked up from germline, CDR1 is SGDLS and CDR2 is YYNGEE. For the CDR3, the DNA is TGTGCCAGCAGCCCCACGACTAGCGGGAGGGCCCAGTACGAGCAGTACTTC. Encoded protein: CASSPTTSGRAQYEQYF.

This chain connects TRBV2 to TRBJ1-4; unclear D gene. V was clipped by 3 bases and J by 0 bases, with 11 bases between them. Germline V gives CDR1 SNHLY, CDR2 FYNNEI. This CDR3 is built from 16 residues. CDR3: CASSDGLSATNEKLFF. The CDR3 DNA reads as TGTGCCAGCAGTGACGGACTTTCAGCAACTAATGAAAAACTGTTTTTT.

The chain uses TRBV6-6 and TRBJ2-7, with 10 bases aligning to TRBD2. Germline V gene sequence: CDR1 MNHNY, CDR2 SVGAGI (reference sequence). After removal of 0 bases from V and 4 bases from J, the junction contained 6 bases not matched to a gene. The CDR3 runs 16 residues. As DNA, the CDR3 is TGTGCCAGCAGTTACTCCCCCGGGACTAGCGAATACGAGCAGTACGTC. Encoded protein: CASSYSPGTSEYEQYV.

The rearrangement joins TRBV5-4 to TRBJ1-4, with D perhaps TRBD1 (6 bases). Germline CDR1 reads SGHNT; CDR2 reads YYREEE (reference sequence). The CDR3 contains 17 residues. The V end was cut by 3 bases, the J end by 6 bases, with 21 bases between. The CDR3 DNA follows: TGTGCCAGCAGCTCGGCCCCAACAGGGATGACTTATGAAAAACTGTTTTTT. Translated: CASSSAPTGMTYEKLFF.

The rearrangement joins TRBV4-2 to TRBJ1-5, with 7 bases matching TRBD1. Looked up from germline, CDR1 is LGHNA and CDR2 is YNFKEQ. The J segment lost 2 bases and the V segment lost 4 bases, leaving 5 bases of the junction unmatched. This CDR3 has 15 residues. Written as DNA, the CDR3 is TGTGCCAGCAGCCCTCAGGGGGGCGGCAATCAGCCCCAGCATTTT. Its translation: CASSPQGGGNQPQHF.

V gene TRBV27 combines with J gene TRBJ2-7, with 9 bases fitting TRBD2. The CDR3 sequence is 14 residues long. Germline CDR1 and CDR2: MNHEY and SMNVEV (reference sequence). With 4 bases clipped from V and 12 bases from J, the junction kept 13 bases outside the gene matches. CDR3 in DNA: TGTGCCAGCAGTTCCTCGATGGCGGGGGGGAATGCGTACGTC. It codes for CASSSSMAGGNAYV.

The chain joins TRBV27 to TRBJ2-3; D might be TRBD2 (5 bases). The CDR3 is 13 residues long. The germline V and J ends were trimmed by 5 bases and 4 bases, with 10 bases remaining between them. CDR1 MNHEY and CDR2 SMNVEV come from the germline V gene (reference sequence). DNA of the CDR3: TGTGCCAGCAGTCCACTAGGAGCAGATACGCAGTATTTT. Amino acid sequence: CASSPLGADTQYF.

The genes are TRBV7-2 and TRBJ2-1; 8 bases line up with TRBD2. Germline V gene sequence: CDR1 SGHTA, CDR2 FQGNSA. V lost 2 bases and J lost 9; bases outside the gene matches: 12. This CDR3 contains 16 residues. The CDR3 nucleotides read TGTGCCAGCAGCTTAAGAACGGGAGGGCCGCAAGGTGAGCAGTTCTTC. Its protein is CASSLRTGGPQGEQFF. Filled out from reference TRBV7-2 and TRBJ2-1, the complete variable domain reads GAGVSQSPSNKVTEKGKDVELRCDPISGHTALYWYRQSLGQGLEFLIYFQGNSAPDKSGLPSDRFSAERTGGSVSTLTIQRTQQEDSAVYLCASSLRTGGPQGEQFFGPGTRLTVL.

V and J are TRBV6-6 and TRBJ1-3; tentative D call: TRBD1 (5 bases). Germline V lookup: CDR1 MNHNY, CDR2 SVGAGI (reference sequence). Trimming took off 5 bases at V and 0 bases at J, with 11 bases between the two ends. This CDR3 region has 15 residues. The CDR3 region has the DNA TGTGCCAGCAGTGGCCTCAGGGACTCTGGAAACACCATATATTTT. Residues: CASSGLRDSGNTIYF.

The chain joins TRBV5-8 to TRBJ1-2; TRBD1 might be the D (5 bases). The CDR3 is 14 amino acids. The germline V and J ends were trimmed by 5 bases and 3 bases, with 14 bases remaining between them. In germline, CDR1 is SGHTS, CDR2 YDEGEE. CDR3: CASSLHRLDYGYTF. The CDR3 DNA follows: TGTGCCAGCAGTCTCCACAGGTTAGACTATGGCTACACCTTC.

The chain uses TRBV29-1 and TRBJ2-1; D is possibly TRBD1 (5 bases). The CDR3 extends over 12 amino acids. The V end was cut by 1 base, the J end by 9 bases, with 10 bases between. The germline CDR1 and CDR2 sequences are SQVTM and ANQGSEA. The CDR3 DNA reads TGCAGCGTTGAAGTCCAGGGTGGTGAGCAGTTCTTC. It specifies CSVEVQGGEQFF.

The chain carries TRBV6-2 or TRBV6-3 and TRBJ2-7; 7 bases map to TRBD2. CDR1 is MNHEY and CDR2 is SVGEGT in the germline V gene. The CDR3 covers 16 residues. V lost 2 bases and J lost 2; bases outside the gene matches: 9. This CDR3 reads CASSYGMTSHTYEQYF. The CDR3 DNA reads TGTGCCAGCAGTTACGGGATGACTAGCCACACCTACGAGCAGTACTTC.

The chain recombines TRBV11-2 with TRBJ2-7; a weak D match, TRBD2 (6 bases). Germline CDR1 is SGHAT and CDR2 is FQNNGV. The CDR3 sequence is 15 residues long. Deletions cut 6 bases from V and 3 bases from J, with 18 bases between. In DNA form, the CDR3 reads TGTGCCAGCAGTTTGACCGGGACTGGCTTCTACGAGCAGTACTTC. Translating it yields CASSLTGTGFYEQYF.

The chain is built from TRBV30 and TRBJ1-4; D ambiguous. The CDR3 spans 13 residues. V lost 5 bases and J 5 bases, leaving 12 bases between the germline ends. CDR1 is GTSNPN and CDR2 is SVGIG in the germline V gene (reference sequence). Written as DNA, the CDR3 is TGTGCCTGGGATCGGGGTTGGAATGAAAAACTGTTTTTT. Translation: CAWDRGWNEKLFF.

The gene calls are TRBV9 and TRBJ2-1, with a weak D call TRBD2 (5 bases). The CDR3 loop spans 16 amino acids. Trimming cost V 0 bases and J 6 bases, with 16 bases left between them. Germline CDR1 and CDR2: SGDLS and YYNGEE. The CDR3 protein is CASSVVAIRGINEQFF. As DNA, the CDR3 is TGTGCCAGCAGCGTAGTCGCGATCCGAGGGATCAATGAGCAGTTCTTC.

This clone was recorded once. This chain uses TRBV6-5 with TRBJ2-1, with 8 bases aligning to TRBD2. CDR1 and CDR2 from the germline V gene are MNHEY and SVGAGI. The V gene end was trimmed by 0 bases and the J gene end by 6 bases; junction bases not matched to a gene: 4. The CDR3 loop spans 15 amino acids. CDR3 loop: CASSYSGRGGNEQFF. The CDR3 coding sequence is TGTGCCAGCAGTTACTCGGGCCGGGGGGGCAATGAGCAGTTCTTC.

The V gene is TRBV6-5, the J gene TRBJ2-3; 11 bases agree with TRBD2. The trim removed 3 bases at V and 10 bases at J, leaving 12 bases unmatched. Per the germline V gene, CDR1 is MNHEY and CDR2 is SVGAGI. The CDR3 length is 16 residues. The CDR3 spells CASSYGSGRAQSAQYF. In DNA form, the CDR3 reads TGTGCCAGCAGTTATGGTAGCGGGAGGGCCCAAAGCGCGCAGTATTTT.

V gene TRBV10-1 combines with J gene TRBJ2-3, with TRBD2 matching 10 bases. CDR1 and CDR2 (germline): WNHNN, SYGVQD (reference sequence). The V segment lost 5 bases and the J segment 2 bases; nucleotides outside the gene matches: 4. This CDR3 is built from 15 residues. The CDR3, as DNA: TGCGCCAGCAGTTTTAGCGGGAGGTCCACAGATACGCAGTATTTT. Protein product: CASSFSGRSTDTQYF.

The chain joins TRBV7-9 to TRBJ2-3, with 12 bases that match TRBD1. The V gene's germline CDR1 is SEHNR and CDR2 FQNEAQ (reference sequence). This CDR3 has 15 residues. V shed 10 bases and J 0 bases; nucleotides not matched to a gene: 5. The CDR3 nucleotides read TGTGCCACCCCGGGACAGGGGGCAAGCACAGATACGCAGTATTTT. Protein product: CATPGQGASTDTQYF.

The genes are TRBV12-3 or TRBV12-4 and TRBJ1-2; D remains unclear. Trimming pared 5 bases from V and 2 bases from J, leaving 9 bases between. The CDR3 spans 13 residues. This CDR3 is CASSPRINYGYTF. As DNA, the CDR3 is TGTGCCAGCAGTCCTAGAATAAACTATGGCTACACCTTC.